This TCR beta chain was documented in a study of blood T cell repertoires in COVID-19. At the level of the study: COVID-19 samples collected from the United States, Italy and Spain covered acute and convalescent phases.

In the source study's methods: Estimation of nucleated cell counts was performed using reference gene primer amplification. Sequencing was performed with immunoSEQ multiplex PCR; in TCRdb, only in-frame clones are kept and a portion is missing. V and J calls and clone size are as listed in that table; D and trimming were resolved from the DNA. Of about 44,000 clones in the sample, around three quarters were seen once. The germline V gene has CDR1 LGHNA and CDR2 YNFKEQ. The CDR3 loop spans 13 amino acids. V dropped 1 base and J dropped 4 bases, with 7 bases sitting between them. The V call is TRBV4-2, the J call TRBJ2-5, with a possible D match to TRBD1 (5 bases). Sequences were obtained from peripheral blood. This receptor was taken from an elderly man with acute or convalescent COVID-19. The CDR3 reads CASSQGQLETQYF. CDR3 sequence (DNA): TGTGCCAGCAGCCAAGGACAGCTAGAGACCCAGTACTTC.